The 15 T cell receptor beta chains below all came from one sample that was sequenced in a study of beta chain features in type 1 diabetes. The authors reverse transcribed all of the isolated RNA, so sequencing captured expressed TCRB transcripts. Measured with immunoSEQ multiplex PCR; TCRdb has only the in-frame clones, and not every one. The table lists more than 150,000 clones, 7% to 10% of them singletons, with roughly 2.5% in the top ten. Input material: central memory CD4+ T cells from blood. These receptors were collected from a woman aged 18-29 years in good health.

V is TRBV9 and J is TRBJ2-5, with 9 bases lining up with TRBD2. Germline V lookup: CDR1 SGDLS, CDR2 YYNGEE. Germline trimming cut 0 bases from V and 1 base from J; bases unmatched to any gene: 4. The length of the CDR3 is 16 residues. CDR3 sequence reads: CASSVGGTSLQETQYF. The CDR3, as DNA: TGTGCCAGCAGCGTAGGGGGGACTAGCCTCCAAGAGACCCAGTACTTC.

This clone was observed a few times. The chain combines TRBV19 with TRBJ1-2; 10 positions match TRBD1. This CDR3 is built from 15 residues. J lost 2 bases, V lost 8 bases, and 8 bases had no gene match. Germline V gene data show CDR1 as LNHDA and CDR2 as SQIVND (reference sequence). The CDR3 protein is CASRVPGQGNYGYTF. CDR3 coding DNA: TGTGCCAGTCGCGTCCCGGGACAGGGGAACTATGGCTACACCTTC.

V gene TRBV7-2 combines with J gene TRBJ1-2; TRBD1 matches at 7 bases. There are 15 residues in the CDR3. Germline values: CDR1 SGHTA, CDR2 FQGNSA. J lost 0 bases, V lost 2 bases, and 3 bases had no gene match. The CDR3 DNA sequence: TGTGCCAGCAGCTTAATGCAGGGGGCTAACTATGGCTACACCTTC. It encodes CASSLMQGANYGYTF.

This clone was seen only a few times. This rearrangement joins TRBV7-2 to TRBJ2-3; perhaps TRBD2 as D (5 bases). The V end lost 5 bases, the J end lost 1 base, and 16 bases lay between the germline ends. CDR3 length: 16 amino acids. In germline, CDR1 is SGHTA, CDR2 FQGNSA. The CDR3 bases are TGTGCCAGCAGCCTGACGGGGAACGGGGGCACAGATACGCAGTATTTT. It yields the protein CASSLTGNGGTDTQYF.

As concerns this clone: This sample also contains other DNA sequences that code for the same CDR3. This chain uses TRBV18 with TRBJ1-5; D gene ambiguous. The CDR3 consists of 14 residues. Germline CDR1 reads KGHSH; CDR2 reads LQKENI. V dropped 3 bases and J dropped 4 bases, with 10 bases sitting between them. CDR3 sequence reads: CASSPGGGNQPQHF. The CDR3 DNA reads TGTGCCAGCTCACCGGGAGGTGGTAATCAGCCCCAGCATTTT.

In this sample, this clone turned up a few times. The chain carries TRBV10-3 and TRBJ2-2; 10 bases are shared with TRBD1. The CDR3 runs to 14 residues. V lost 6 bases to trimming and J lost 5 bases; unmatched junction nucleotides: 3. CDR1 and CDR2 from the germline V gene are ENHRY and SYGVKD. CDR3 residues: CAIRRQGATGELFF. The CDR3, as DNA: TGTGCCATCAGGCGACAGGGGGCAACCGGGGAGCTGTTTTTT.

The gene calls are TRBV5-1 and TRBJ1-2, with D possibly being TRBD1 (5 bases). The germline CDR1 and CDR2 sequences are SGHRS and YFSETQ. The CDR3 sequence is 11 residues long. V lost 5 bases to trimming and J lost 5 bases, with 7 bases between them. CDR3: CASRDTYGYTF. The CDR3 nucleotides are TGCGCCAGCAGGGACACGTATGGCTACACCTTC.

This clone was found a few times. V and J are TRBV5-1 and TRBJ1-1; D call uncertain. The germline gives CDR1 SGHRS, CDR2 YFSETQ. The V and J ends lost 2 bases and 1 base respectively, with 9 bases between them. This CDR3 contains 14 residues. The CDR3 nucleotides read TGCGCCAGCAGCTTAACAGTTGCGAACACTGAAGCTTTCTTT. This sequence encodes CASSLTVANTEAFF.

In its sample, this clone was seen a few times. The CDR3 loop is CASSPRLSNQPQHF. The CDR3 DNA reads as TGTGCCAGCAGCCCGAGACTTAGCAATCAGCCCCAGCATTTT. V is TRBV7-8 and J is TRBJ1-5; D is undetermined. V shed 5 bases and J shed 0 bases, with 8 bases lying between them. CDR1 is SGHVS, CDR2 FQNEAQ, per germline. CDR3 length equals 14 residues.

The chain links TRBV4-1 to TRBJ2-7, with D possibly being TRBD1 (5 bases). Trimming left V 2 bases short and J 2 bases short, with 13 bases between. Germline CDR1 reads MGHRA; CDR2 reads YSYEKL. CDR3 length: 15 amino acids. CDR3 residues: CASSQLETATYEQYF. DNA of the CDR3: TGCGCCAGCAGCCAATTGGAGACAGCGACCTACGAGCAGTACTTC.

This clone was picked up a small number of times. This chain links TRBV7-2 with TRBJ2-1, with TRBD1 matching 8 bases. The CDR3 runs 13 residues. Germline loops: CDR1 SGHTA, CDR2 FQGNSA. V trimming: 3 bases; J trimming: 8 bases; junction bases outside the gene matches: 3. CDR3 sequence (DNA): TGTGCCAGCAGCTTCGGACAGGGTTATGAGCAGTTCTTC. Translation: CASSFGQGYEQFF.

V and J are TRBV4-2 and TRBJ2-5; TRBD2 agrees at 11 bases. The length of the CDR3 is 18 residues. Looked up from germline, CDR1 is LGHNA and CDR2 is YNFKEQ. V trimming: 0 bases; J trimming: 1 base; junction bases outside the gene matches: 7. The CDR3 spells CASSQEVGTSGPQETQYF. The CDR3 DNA reads TGTGCCAGCAGCCAAGAAGTTGGGACTAGCGGTCCCCAAGAGACCCAGTACTTC.

The chain has TRBV10-2 and TRBJ2-2; D perhaps matches TRBD1 (6 bases). V dropped 10 bases and J dropped 5 bases, with 14 bases sitting between them. CDR1 and CDR2 from the germline V gene are WSHSY and SAAADI. The CDR3 extends over 13 amino acids. The CDR3 nucleotides read TGCGCCACTAGAGGACAGTCGACCGGGGAGCTGTTTTTT. It translates to CATRGQSTGELFF.

This clone was seen only a few times. This chain links TRBV30 with TRBJ2-3; 9 positions match TRBD1. J was trimmed by 3 bases and V by 4 bases; bases with no gene match: 5. This CDR3 is built from 14 residues. The germline V gene has CDR1 GTSNPN and CDR2 SVGIG (reference sequence). CDR3 coding DNA: TGTGCCTGGAACAGGGGGCAAGTAACAGATACGCAGTATTTT. This encodes CAWNRGQVTDTQYF. The full variable domain, its missing parts supplied by reference TRBV30 and TRBJ2-3, is SQTIHQWPATLVQPVGSPLSLECTVEGTSNPNLYWYRQAAGRGLQLLFYSVGIGQISSEVPQNLSASRPQDRQFILSSKKLLLSDSGFYLCAWNRGQVTDTQYFGPGTRLTVL.

The chain recombines TRBV7-2 with TRBJ2-1, with 11 bases identical to TRBD1. The germline gives CDR1 SGHTA, CDR2 FQGNSA. V was clipped by 8 bases and J by 8 bases; unmatched bases: 11. The CDR3 is 15 amino acids. This CDR3 is CASAPPGQGVYEQFF. The CDR3 DNA reads as TGTGCCAGCGCGCCCCCGGGACAGGGGGTATATGAGCAGTTCTTC. Drawing the rest from reference TRBV7-2 and TRBJ2-1, the complete variable domain is GAGVSQSPSNKVTEKGKDVELRCDPISGHTALYWYRQSLGQGLEFLIYFQGNSAPDKSGLPSDRFSAERTGGSVSTLTIQRTQQEDSAVYLCASAPPGQGVYEQFFGPGTRLTVL.